This T cell receptor (beta chain) was identified in a study of cytomegalovirus exposure and HLA in healthy donors. Findings of the study overall: In an earlier analysis, in approximately 570 donors, most V segments appeared productive either ~87% or ~30% of the time. By HLA locus, TCR association rates varied in a later analysis, with DRB1 showing the most and HLA-C the fewest. Solely CMV serostatus was available to characterize immune exposure. Presence/absence analyses treated sequencing depth as roughly uniform across donors.

This clone was observed a few times. Antigen: not known. With 60 Vbeta and 13 Jbeta primers, the PCR was carried out. The data were produced by immunoSEQ multiplex PCR, yet TCRdb's version contains in-frame clones alone and is incomplete. This table has approximately 280,000 clones, about 90% appearing once. CDR3 length: 14 amino acids. V was pared by 3 bases and J by 4 bases, with 5 bases of the junction left unmatched. CDR1 is SGHRS, CDR2 YFSETQ, per germline. The rearrangement uses TRBV5-1 and TRBJ2-7; 9 bases match TRBD1. The sequence was obtained from a woman aged 18 to 35 in good health and CMV-seronegative. Source material: PBMCs. The CDR3 bases are TGCGCCAGCAGCTGGGGACAGGGCTCATACGAGCAGTACTTC. This codes for CASSWGQGSYEQYF.